What follows describes a single T cell receptor (beta chain). What it binds is not known. TRB cDNA libraries were made by UMI-labeled 5' RACE. TCRdb re-called the 5' RACE reads; every CDR3 protein appears as one record, without DNA. The sample features tens of thousands of distinct CDR3 sequences, with about 0.62% in its top ten. These data come from a study of CXCR3-negative and CXCR3-positive naive CD8 T cells. Study information: The libraries together contributed some 140 million TRB reads, each supplying about 1.5 +/- 0.3 million.

Study-wide results and caveats: Surface CD5 matched across naive subsets, and TRB CDR3 properties served to infer TCR strength. When CXCR3-positive naive cells were set against CXCR3-negative naive cells, the former had more hydrophobic TRB CDR3s. Most assays used freshly isolated PBMCs, as cryopreservation partially reduced CXCR3.

CDR3 length: 16 residues. Germline V gene sequence: CDR1 DFQATT, CDR2 SNEGSKA (reference sequence). The J gene is TRBJ2-1, the V gene TRBV20-1. This TCR derives from a human donor in good health. Some clones in this sample may be carry-over from other donors' samples. The sequenced sample was naive CXCR3+ CD8+ T cells from blood. Sample subset: CD45RO-CCR7+CD27+CD95- naive CD8+ T cells expressing CXCR3 (TNR3+). This chain's CDR3 is CSATSLATSSYNEQFF.